This T cell receptor (beta chain) appears in the sequencing data of a study of beta chain features in type 1 diabetes. V lost 8 bases and J 9 bases, leaving 17 bases between the germline ends. CDR3 length: 12 residues. Germline CDR1 SNHLY, CDR2 FYNNEI. This clone was seen a handful of times. What was sequenced were expressed TCRB transcripts, since all of the isolated RNA had been reverse transcribed. The repertoire was sequenced with immunoSEQ multiplex PCR; TCRdb's copy has only in-frame clones and lacks some. This table has a few hundred thousand clones, about 16% appearing once. The TCR was taken from a woman aged 18-30 years in good health. The V call is TRBV2, the J call TRBJ2-7, with D maybe TRBD1 (6 bases). The material sequenced was naive CD4+ T cells from blood. CDR3 in DNA: TGTGCCAGCGACAGGACATCGGGCGGGCAGTACTTC. Amino acids: CASDRTSGGQYF.